The entry below describes one T cell receptor (beta chain). Its cognate antigen is unknown. One junction end disagrees with the germline gene, perhaps due to a read error. These data come from a study of regulatory T cells in long-lasting Graves disease. Sequencing libraries for TCR beta were prepared with iRepertoire HTBI primers and Arm-PCR of CDR3 regions. Each CDR3 protein is one row after TCRdb ran MiXCR on the multiplex PCR reads. Among roughly 500,000 distinct CDR3 sequences, about 14% were seen once, and the ten largest hold 8.5% to 10%. Study results and caveats: Patients with persistent disease showed a bias toward TRBV28, TRBJ1-2 and TRBJ2-5. Sample size, which was small, may have reduced accuracy.

This sample's time point: newly diagnosed GD, antithyroid drugs for less than 3 months. From PBMCs, RNA was extracted and then used to make the TCR library. Germline V gene sequence: CDR1 SGHRS, CDR2 YFSETQ. This CDR3 region has 14 residues. Separately, the same data were catalogued under a study of T cells in Graves' hyperthyroidism and ophthalmopathy. As that report states: Investigators excluded patients with uncontrolled infection, other autoimmune disease, pregnancy or lactation.

The receptor was isolated from a man aged 25 to 40 with Graves disease. Source: peripheral blood mononuclear cells (PBMCs), taken at new diagnosis, from a patient treated with antithyroid drugs. The J gene is TRBJ2-7, the V gene TRBV5-1, with D perhaps matching TRBD2 (6 bases). The CDR3 spells CASSDSLAPNVQYF. CDR3 nucleotides: TGTGCCAGCAGCGATTCACTAGCTCCCAACGTGCAGTACTTC.